These 7 T cell receptor beta chains were all obtained from the same sample, sequenced in a study of blood T cell repertoires in COVID-19. Produced via immunoSEQ multiplex PCR; TCRdb's table is partial and in-frame only. Among under 250,000 clones listed, around 75% were seen once. Sequenced material: peripheral blood. The receptors originated from a woman in her 40s with COVID-19, enrolled during active disease.

This chain connects TRBV12-5 to TRBJ2-3; TRBD2 matches at 13 bases. J was trimmed by 2 bases and V by 0 bases; bases with no gene match: 20. Germline V gene data show CDR1 as LGHNT and CDR2 as FRNRAP. This CDR3 has 23 amino acids. CDR3 sequence: CASGLVSGLLAGGGLHPTDTQYF. Here the CDR3 DNA reads TGTGCTAGTGGTTTGGTCTCAGGACTACTAGCGGGAGGGGGTCTACATCCCACAGATACGCAGTATTTT.

This chain links TRBV5-4 with TRBJ2-4; 9 bases align to TRBD1. CDR3 length equals 15 residues. In germline, CDR1 is SGHNT, CDR2 YYREEE (reference sequence). Trimming removed 4 bases from V and 6 bases from J; junction bases left unmatched: 8. For the CDR3, the DNA is TGTGCCAGCAGCCTAGGCGGACAGGGGATAAACATTCAGTACTTC. This codes for CASSLGGQGINIQYF.

The chain links TRBV30 to TRBJ2-3; 7 nucleotides align to TRBD2. Germline V gene lookup returns CDR1 GTSNPN and CDR2 SVGIG (reference sequence). The V and J ends lost 1 base and 4 bases, in that order; junction bases with no gene match: 8. The CDR3 spans 15 residues. CDR3 sequence reads: CAWSDWGGNADTQYF. Here the CDR3 DNA reads TGTGCCTGGAGTGATTGGGGGGGTAACGCAGATACGCAGTATTTT.

V is TRBV5-1 and J is TRBJ2-7; 8 bases match TRBD1. Germline V gene sequence: CDR1 SGHRS, CDR2 YFSETQ. The CDR3 runs to 15 residues. The trim removed 4 bases at V and 3 bases at J, leaving 9 bases unmatched. CDR3 loop: CASSDAGTGVYEQYF. CDR3 nucleotide sequence: TGCGCCAGCAGCGATGCCGGGACAGGAGTCTACGAGCAGTACTTC. Variable domain in full (rest from reference TRBV5-1 and TRBJ2-7): KAGVTQTPRYLIKTRGQQVTLSCSPISGHRSVSWYQQTPGQGLQFLFEYFSETQRNKGNFPGRFSGRQFSNSRSEMNVSTLELGDSALYLCASSDAGTGVYEQYFGPGTRLTVT.

This chain links TRBV5-8 with TRBJ2-3, with 7 bases identical to TRBD1. Germline loops: CDR1 SGHTS, CDR2 YDEGEE. With V trimmed by 5 bases and J by 1 base, 4 bases remained unmatched. This CDR3 is 14 amino acids long. In nucleotides, the CDR3 is TGTGCCAGCAGTCAAGGACAGGGCACAGATACGCAGTATTTT. Amino acids: CASSQGQGTDTQYF. Full variable domain (remainder filled in from reference TRBV5-8 and TRBJ2-3): EAGVTQSPTHLIKTRGQQATLRCSPISGHTSVYWYQQALGLGLQFLLWYDEGEERNRGNFPPRFSGRQFPNYSSELNVNALELEDSALYLCASSQGQGTDTQYFGPGTRLTVL.

J is TRBJ2-7 and V is TRBV3-1 (or the pseudogene TRBV3-2), with D possibly TRBD1 on 5 matching bases. Germline V gives CDR1 LGHDT, CDR2 YNNKEL (reference sequence). The CDR3 totals 16 residues. Trimming shortened V by 5 bases and J by 9 bases, and 26 bases separated the two germline ends. DNA for the CDR3: TGTGCCAGCAGCGCTACCTCCGCGACAGCGTATATCCCGCAGTACTTC. Protein product: CASSATSATAYIPQYF.

The V gene is TRBV3-1 (or the pseudogene TRBV3-2), the J gene TRBJ1-6; D may be TRBD1 (6 bases). Trimming shortened V by 3 bases and J by 4 bases, and 10 bases separated the two germline ends. Germline assignment: CDR1 LGHDT and CDR2 YNNKEL (reference sequence). The CDR3 consists of 15 residues. CDR3 nucleotides: TGTGCCAGCAGCCACTTACAGGGTTATAATTCACCCCTCCACTTT. Amino acids: CASSHLQGYNSPLHF.